The TCR beta chain under discussion was sequenced for a study of shared clonotypes between healthy human individuals. Study context: The study enrolled a couple of women and a few men aged 18 to 49.

The length of the CDR3 is 17 residues. Germline V lookup: CDR1 MGHRA, CDR2 YSYEKL. With V trimmed by 0 bases and J by 7 bases, 7 bases remained unmatched. The table came from immunoSEQ multiplex PCR; TCRdb's copy has only in-frame clones and leaves some out. The table lists around 2.3 million clones, around 95% of them singletons. The V gene is TRBV4-1, the J gene TRBJ2-2, with 11 nucleotides matching TRBD2. The TCR comes from a man aged 18 to 29 in good health. The sample consisted of naive CD4+ T cells sorted from blood. Subset noted: CD45RA+ positively selected. CDR3 DNA: TGCGCCAGCAGCCAAGATTCACTAGCGGGAGCAAACGGGGAGCTGTTTTTT. This gives the protein CASSQDSLAGANGELFF.